This passage covers 20 T cell receptor beta chains from one sample sequenced in a study of blood T cell repertoires in COVID-19. Using immunoSEQ multiplex PCR, the repertoire was profiled, and TCRdb retains in-frame clones only, with some absent. The sample yields about 270,000 clones, around 90% seen once. Sample: peripheral blood. The receptors come from a person between 18 and 30 years old with COVID-19, enrolled during active disease.

The chain has TRBV5-1 and TRBJ2-3; a weak D match, TRBD2 (6 bases). V lost 0 bases and J 1 base, leaving 9 bases between the germline ends. CDR1 SGHRS and CDR2 YFSETQ come from the germline V gene. The CDR3 contains 15 residues. The CDR3, as DNA: TGCGCCAGCAGCTTGGCGGGAGACGGCACAGATACGCAGTATTTT. Its protein is CASSLAGDGTDTQYF. Together with reference TRBV5-1 and TRBJ2-3, the CDR3 gives the full variable domain: KAGVTQTPRYLIKTRGQQVTLSCSPISGHRSVSWYQQTPGQGLQFLFEYFSETQRNKGNFPGRFSGRQFSNSRSEMNVSTLELGDSALYLCASSLAGDGTDTQYFGPGTRLTVL.

This rearrangement joins TRBV19 to TRBJ2-7; 10 positions agree with TRBD2. J gave up 2 bases and V 3 bases, and 7 bases lay outside the gene matches. The germline gives CDR1 LNHDA, CDR2 SQIVND (reference sequence). This CDR3 comprises 16 residues. The CDR3 nucleotides read TGTGCCAGTAGTATCAGTAGGCTAGCGGGAGCCTACGAGCAGTACTTC. It codes for CASSISRLAGAYEQYF.

The chain links TRBV27 to TRBJ2-5, with TRBD1 identical over 7 bases. The CDR3 length is 15 residues. Germline CDR1 MNHEY, CDR2 SMNVEV (reference sequence). Trimming removed 5 bases from V and 5 bases from J; junction bases left unmatched: 11. DNA of the CDR3: TGTGCCAGCAGTGCCATCCCAGACAGGGCGGAGACCCAGTACTTC. It translates to CASSAIPDRAETQYF.

The chain uses TRBV9 and TRBJ2-1; 7 nucleotides line up with TRBD2. Losses at the gene ends were 0 bases for V and 1 base for J; bases not matched to a gene: 1. Germline CDR1 and CDR2: SGDLS and YYNGEE. This CDR3 is 15 amino acids long. The CDR3 sequence is CASSVDGRSYNEQFF. In DNA, the CDR3 is TGTGCCAGCAGCGTAGACGGGAGGTCCTACAATGAGCAGTTCTTC.

The rearrangement links TRBV12-3 or TRBV12-4 to TRBJ1-1; no firm D call. Trimming took off 2 bases at V and 5 bases at J, with 3 bases between the two ends. The CDR3 has 11 amino acids. The DNA for the CDR3 is TGTGCCAGCAGTTTATCGACTGAAGCTTTCTTT. Translation gives CASSLSTEAFF.

The chain is built from TRBV6-1 and TRBJ2-2; maybe TRBD1 (5 bases). The CDR3 is 15 amino acids. The germline V gene has CDR1 MNHNS and CDR2 SASEGT. Trimming took 3 bases from V and 6 from J, leaving 14 bases between them. DNA for the CDR3: TGTGCCAGCAGTGAGGTTGGGCCCAGGGCCGGGGAGCTGTTTTTT. Its protein product is CASSEVGPRAGELFF.

CDR3 in DNA: TGTGCCAGTACTGGGACAGGGGCAATAGCTGGACGGAATGAGCAGTTCTTC. As protein: CASTGTGAIAGRNEQFF. V usage is TRBV19 and J usage is TRBJ2-1; 10 bases align to TRBD1. This CDR3 spans 17 amino acids. The V segment lost 7 bases and the J segment 7 bases; nucleotides outside the gene matches: 16. The germline CDR1 and CDR2 sequences are LNHDA and SQIVND (reference sequence).

The chain carries TRBV13 and TRBJ1-6, with D unresolved. The germline V and J ends were trimmed by 0 bases and 7 bases, with 10 bases remaining between them. The CDR3 has 15 residues. The V gene's germline CDR1 is PRHDT and CDR2 FYEKMQ (reference sequence). The CDR3 nucleotides are TGTGCCAGCAGCTTAGGCATGCCAGGCAATTCACCCCTCCACTTT. It specifies CASSLGMPGNSPLHF.

The rearrangement joins TRBV4-3 to TRBJ2-2, with 8 bases that match TRBD1. This CDR3 has 16 residues. V lost 3 bases to trimming and J lost 1 base; unmatched junction nucleotides: 4. Germline V gene lookup returns CDR1 LGHNA and CDR2 YSLEER. CDR3 loop: CASSQHRGVNTGELFF. The CDR3 DNA sequence: TGCGCCAGCAGCCAGCACAGGGGGGTGAACACCGGGGAGCTGTTTTTT.

This chain uses TRBV5-4 with TRBJ2-5, with D possibly being TRBD1 (5 bases). Germline assignment: CDR1 SGHNT and CDR2 YYREEE (reference sequence). V lost 7 bases and J lost 0, with 10 bases in between. The CDR3 sequence is 13 residues long. CDR3: CASGDSDQETQYF. The CDR3 bases are TGTGCCAGCGGAGACAGCGACCAAGAGACCCAGTACTTC.

The chain has TRBV29-1 and TRBJ2-1; 13 nucleotides agree with TRBD2. From germline, CDR1 is SQVTM and CDR2 ANQGSEA. The CDR3 totals 14 residues. Trimming took 5 bases from V and 7 from J; bases not matched to a gene: 5. This CDR3 is CSVHGLAGVNEQFF. The CDR3 bases are TGCAGCGTTCATGGACTAGCGGGAGTAAATGAGCAGTTCTTC.

The J gene is TRBJ1-3, the V gene TRBV6-6; TRBD1 matches at 7 bases. The CDR3 consists of 15 residues. The germline gives CDR1 MNHNY, CDR2 SVGAGI (reference sequence). Unmatched junction bases numbered 6, after V lost 2 bases and J lost 5 bases. DNA for the CDR3: TGTGCCAGCAGTTACGGGGCAGGGGGGCGAAACACCATATATTTT. Translation: CASSYGAGGRNTIYF.

The chain employs TRBV10-2 and TRBJ2-1; 11 bases match TRBD2. With 5 bases clipped from V and 5 bases from J, the junction kept 5 bases outside the gene matches. The length of the CDR3 is 15 residues. CDR1 is WSHSY, CDR2 SAAADI, per germline. The CDR3 loop is CASSYGTSGNNEQFF. CDR3 coding DNA: TGCGCCAGCAGTTATGGGACTAGCGGAAACAATGAGCAGTTCTTC.

The chain combines TRBV11-2 with TRBJ2-7; the match to TRBD1 covers 8 bases. The length of the CDR3 is 14 residues. The ends lost 5 bases at V and 5 bases at J; junction bases unmatched: 8. CDR1 and CDR2 from the germline V gene are SGHAT and FQNNGV. The CDR3 DNA sequence: TGTGCCAGCAGCCCCGGACAGGGCTCAAACGAGCAGTACTTC. Protein product: CASSPGQGSNEQYF.

This rearrangement joins TRBV7-8 to TRBJ2-3; TRBD2 matches at 8 bases. Germline V lookup: CDR1 SGHVS, CDR2 FQNEAQ. V trimming: 5 bases; J trimming: 6 bases; junction bases outside the gene matches: 10. This CDR3 region has 15 residues. As DNA, the CDR3 is TGTGCCAGCAGCGACTCCGGGACTAGATCCGATACGCAGTATTTT. Its translation: CASSDSGTRSDTQYF.

The gene calls are TRBV5-4 and TRBJ2-1; 9 nucleotides line up with TRBD2. The germline V gene encodes CDR1 SGHNT and CDR2 YYREEE (reference sequence). The CDR3 has 16 residues. V was clipped by 4 bases and J by 8 bases; unmatched bases: 13. CDR3 sequence: CASSRIGAGGTHEQFF. DNA of the CDR3: TGTGCCAGCAGCCGAATTGGGGCGGGAGGGACGCATGAGCAGTTCTTC.

The chain employs TRBV5-4 and TRBJ2-3; 7 bases agree with TRBD1. CDR1 and CDR2 from the germline V gene are SGHNT and YYREEE (reference sequence). CDR3 length: 15 amino acids. J was trimmed by 6 bases and V by 8 bases; bases with no gene match: 15. The CDR3 loop reads CARDREAPQGDTQYF. CDR3 bases: TGTGCCAGAGACAGGGAAGCACCACAGGGGGATACGCAGTATTTT.

The table lists this clone with a count of one. This sequence joins TRBV7-8 and TRBJ2-1; the D gene is possibly TRBD2 (5 bases). The CDR3 totals 15 residues. The V and J ends lost 0 bases and 6 bases respectively, with 12 bases between them. CDR1 and CDR2 from the germline V gene are SGHVS and FQNEAQ. CDR3 bases: TGTGCCAGCAGCTTAGCCCTCGGGGAGTCCAATGAGCAGTTCTTC. Amino acid sequence: CASSLALGESNEQFF.

V gene TRBV20-1 combines with J gene TRBJ2-3, with D perhaps matching TRBD2 (5 bases). Trimming removed 3 bases at V and 1 base at J, with 17 bases between. Germline lookup yields CDR1 DFQATT and CDR2 SNEGSKA (reference sequence). CDR3 length equals 16 residues. The CDR3 is CSASSSLAQRTDTQYF. The CDR3 bases are TGCAGTGCTAGTAGTTCCCTAGCCCAACGCACAGATACGCAGTATTTT.

The chain combines TRBV12-3 or TRBV12-4 with TRBJ1-1, with D possibly TRBD1 on 5 matching bases. Trimming took 2 bases from V and 8 from J, leaving 12 bases between them. This CDR3 has 13 residues. The CDR3 DNA follows: TGTGCCAGCAGTTTAACGGGGGGTCGAGAAGCTTTCTTT. Translating gives CASSLTGGREAFF.